Below, one T cell receptor beta chain is given with its context. The antigen this receptor binds is unknown. No clone much larger than this one lies a single base away; base qualities are absent. These data belong to a study of shared clonotypes between healthy human individuals (dated by TCRdb to the early 2020s). Concerning the study at large: A few men and a couple of women, aged 18 to 49 years, made up the cohort. Per donor, three plates each were used for CD4 naive and CD4 memory, two for CD8 naive, and one for CD8 memory. Blood TCR repertoires of a handful of healthy adults were deeply sequenced to estimate repertoire size and the extent of clonotype sharing between individuals. To increase sequencing depth and limit assay-specific biases, TCR repertoire library preparation and sequencing were carried out by different laboratories using diverse techniques. Between about 0.85 and 9.5 billion PBMCs per donor were obtained by leukapheresis.

Using the deep immunoSEQ assay, multiplex PCR amplified TCR CDR3 regions from genomic DNA. Extracted genomic DNA from each cell subset was distributed evenly across all wells of several immunoSEQ 96-well plates, and each plate was treated as a replicate. For sorted subsets, approximately 210 ng genomic DNA, equal to some 28,000 T cell genomes, was loaded into each replicate PCR. Purified libraries were measured with a Qubit 3.0 fluorometer, size-checked on a Bioanalyzer 2100, and measured again with the KAPA Library Quantification kit. Every immunoSEQ 96-well plate was sequenced on a separate single-read 150-cycle Illumina NextSeq 550 flow cell. The paper's processing steps were these. Because the immunoSEQ output included only junctional sequences and no quality scores, the filtering could not be the same as the filtering used for full-length reads. Sequences were annotated with PyIR, a Python wrapper for IgBLAST v1.9, using IMGT germline references to assign V/J genes and CDR3. Reads were removed for weak V/J assignments (E-value above 1e-6), missing CDR3, stop codons, out-of-frame junctions, or ambiguous translated residues. V3J clonotypes were defined as sequences sharing an identical inferred V gene, J gene, and CDR3 amino acid sequence. The percentage overlap between two repertoires was calculated by dividing the number of shared unique clonotypes by the size of the smaller repertoire. Richness of each repertoire was evaluated using RTK rarefaction, the Chao1 estimator, and Recon v2.1 estimates of unobserved clonotypes. Generation probabilities for all TCRbeta clonotypes obtained by the gDNA method from a few donors were computed using OLGA. In TCRdb, the immuneACCESS table is reduced to in-frame sequences with V and J assigned. These tables do not hold every clone; where another copy was compared, an unresolved V gene accounts for under half, and the others remain unexplained. V and J calls and clone size come straight from that table; D and trimming were deduced from the DNA. The sample table shows under 1,100,000 clones, and roughly 74% are seen once. The ten biggest clones cover 0.61% of the sample.

The donors were healthy, HIV-negative adults who had no recently reported acute infections or vaccinations. All donors were Caucasian adults living in Nashville, Tennessee, USA. CD4+ T cells were enriched through magnetic negative selection, after which naive cells were positively selected on CD45RA and the remaining negative fraction served as the memory subset. Blood was obtained by leukapheresis, after which PBMCs were separated by Ficoll-Histopaque density gradient centrifugation and cryopreserved in liquid nitrogen vapor phase. Analytical flow cytometry was used to check the purity and quantity of each magnetically sorted T cell population. Each sorted fraction had its genomic DNA isolated and then quantified by UV absorbance on a Nanodrop 2000c. On the study overall, not on this receptor specifically: Compared with non-shared clonotypes, clonotypes shared by all four sorted-subset donors had higher generation probabilities. The small number of donors limited the genetic and exposure-history diversity represented. When a few donors were compared, the shared fraction of clonotypes was 5% to 6.5% for naive CD4, over 3% for naive CD8, roughly 2.5% for memory CD4, and roughly 0.43% for memory CD8. Based on pairwise subsampling, the degree of clonotype sharing among donors was expected to be affected by sequencing depth. Sampling was restricted to blood, and TCR repertoires in tissues likely differ from the TCR repertoires found in blood. Larger estimated clonotype richness was generally found for naive subsets than for memory subsets. Even with the large sequencing depth, rarefaction of the sorted-subset datasets indicated that sequencing was incomplete.

The trim is 5 bases for V and 5 bases for J, with a gap of 19 bases between the germline ends. The germline V gene encodes CDR1 MDHEN and CDR2 SYDVKM. The CDR3 sequence holds 16 residues, the cysteine and phenylalanine included. The CDR3 DNA has 48 bases and is translated from base 1. The chain couples TRBV28 to TRBJ2-4, with the D call tentatively TRBD1 or TRBD2, each fitting 6 bases. The receptor was isolated from a man aged 18 to 29 in good health. Some clones in this sample may be carry-over from other donors' samples. The sequenced sample consisted of memory CD4+ T cells from PBMCs. The label giving this sample's cell subset or site can be read as: CD45RA-negative fraction. The CDR3 region has the sequence CASSPWGGGHENIQYF. The nucleotides read TGTGCCAGCAGTCCCTGGGGTGGGGGGCACGAAAACATTCAGTACTTC.